This record looks at one T cell receptor (beta chain) sequence and its context. The record originates from a study of control samples from healthy donors and cancer patients. Method: immunoSEQ multiplex PCR; TCRdb's copy keeps in-frame clones and lacks some. The sample contains roughly 400,000 clones, 90% of which appear only once. The clonotype comes from a man between 40 and 49 years old with head and neck cancer. Sample: PBMCs.

The DNA of the CDR3 is TGTGCCAGCAGTTTGACGGAGAGCTCCTACGAGCAGTACTTC. It specifies CASSLTESSYEQYF. The chain is built from TRBV27 and TRBJ2-7, with D uncertain. Germline CDR1 reads MNHEY; CDR2 reads SMNVEV (reference sequence). The CDR3 is made up of 14 amino acids. V gave up 3 bases and J gave up 0 bases, with 9 bases separating them.